This T cell receptor beta chain is from a study of cytomegalovirus exposure and HLA in healthy donors. Study in general: There were tens of millions of unique TCRs (from HLA-typed donors) in an early data release. General study points: With DRB1 most and HLA-C fewest, TCR association rates differed between HLA loci in a later analysis.

PCR involved 60 Vbeta and 13 Jbeta primers. Sequenced by immunoSEQ multiplex PCR; TCRdb stores in-frame clones only, minus some. The repertoire holds under 150,000 clones, with under 85% as singletons. CDR3 size: 16 residues. Germline values: CDR1 LNHDA, CDR2 SQIVND (reference sequence). Germline trimming cut 6 bases from V and 2 bases from J; bases unmatched to any gene: 10. With respect to this clone: Its target is not known.

This sequence joins TRBV19 and TRBJ2-5; TRBD2 agrees at 9 bases. The receptor was derived from a man younger than 30 in good health and CMV-seronegative. Input material: PBMCs. The CDR3 DNA sequence: TGTGCCAGTAGCCGCGGGGGGGGCGAGGCTCAAGAGACCCAGTACTTC. It is translated as CASSRGGGEAQETQYF.